The rows below give T cell receptor beta chains drawn from one sample of a study of human T cells and chemical hapten exposure. TCRdb reprocessed the RACE reads via MiXCR and lists one record per CDR3 protein. The table has some 350,000 distinct CDR3 sequences, approximately 6.3% seen once. The sequencing used whole blood, collected in connection with sensitization to the hapten diphenylcyclopropenone (DPC). The receptor source for this set is a woman aged 18-35 years with alopecia areata. Some clones in this sample may be carry-over from other donors' samples. Each CDR3 is given with its conserved first and last residue. A D gene is named only where the DNA matches it firmly. Clone size is not always given. Where it is, it says once, few, many or a class for expanded clones.

CDR3nt: TGTGCCAGCTCACCCGGGGAAACCTACGCCTGGAGGCAGTATTTT
CDR3aa: CASSPGETYAWRQYF
v_gene: TRBV18
d_gene: .
len: 15
j_gene: TRBJ2-3
abundance: many

CDR3nt: TGCGCCAGCAACAAAGCGGGGGCCAACACAGATACGCAGTATTTT
CDR3aa: CASNKAGANTDTQYF
v_gene: TRBV4-1
d_gene: TRBD2
len: 15
j_gene: TRBJ2-3
abundance: .

CDR3nt: TGTGCCAGCAGCTTAGTCTCTACAAACGATGAGCAGTTCTTC
CDR3aa: CASSLVSTNDEQFF
v_gene: TRBV7-9
d_gene: .
len: 14
j_gene: TRBJ2-1
abundance: few

CDR3nt: TGTGCCAGCAGCCTAAGCCAGACAGGGGAAGCTTTCTTT
CDR3aa: CASSLSQTGEAFF
v_gene: TRBV7-9
d_gene: TRBD1
len: 13
j_gene: TRBJ1-1
abundance: few

CDR3nt: TGTGCCAGCAGCCGCGGGACTAGCGGGAGTACGAGGGGGGAGCTGTTTTTT
CDR3aa: CASSRGTSGSTRGELFF
v_gene: TRBV27
d_gene: TRBD2
len: 17
j_gene: TRBJ2-2
abundance: .

CDR3nt: TGTGCCAGCAGTTTCCGGACAGGGGTTTTGAACACTGAAGCTTTCTTT
CDR3aa: CASSFRTGVLNTEAFF
v_gene: TRBV12-3/TRBV12-4
d_gene: TRBD1
len: 16
j_gene: TRBJ1-1
abundance: .

CDR3nt: TGTGCCAGCAGTTACTCGCCCAGCTACAATGAGCAGTTCTTC
CDR3aa: CASSYSPSYNEQFF
v_gene: TRBV6-2/TRBV6-3
d_gene: .
len: 14
j_gene: TRBJ2-1
abundance: few

CDR3nt: TGTGCCAGCAACCAGGGGCAGGGCGCCTACGAGCAGTACTTC
CDR3aa: CASNQGQGAYEQYF
v_gene: TRBV9
d_gene: .
len: 14
j_gene: TRBJ2-7
abundance: many

CDR3nt: TGTGCCAGCAGCCCCTTAGGGGAGGATGCAGATACGCAGTATTTT
CDR3aa: CASSPLGEDADTQYF
v_gene: TRBV7-6
d_gene: .
len: 15
j_gene: TRBJ2-3
abundance: few

CDR3nt: TGTGCCAGCAGTTATAATGACTATGGCTACACCTTC
CDR3aa: CASSYNDYGYTF
v_gene: TRBV6-5
d_gene: .
len: 12
j_gene: TRBJ1-2
abundance: few

CDR3nt: TGTGCCAGCAGAAAGGCGAATCAGCCCCAGCATTTT
CDR3aa: CASRKANQPQHF
v_gene: TRBV28
d_gene: .
len: 12
j_gene: TRBJ1-5
abundance: .

CDR3nt: TGTGCCAGCAGTTTTGGTACTGCTGAGCAGTTCTTC
CDR3aa: CASSFGTAEQFF
v_gene: TRBV12-3/TRBV12-4
d_gene: .
len: 12
j_gene: TRBJ2-1
abundance: many

CDR3nt: TGCGCCAGCAGCCAAGATCCCGGACAGCTCTACGAGCAGTACTTC
CDR3aa: CASSQDPGQLYEQYF
v_gene: TRBV4-3
d_gene: .
len: 15
j_gene: TRBJ2-7
abundance: .

CDR3nt: TGTGCCAGCAGTTATCGGGGACGAATCACCGGGGAGCTGTTTTTT
CDR3aa: CASSYRGRITGELFF
v_gene: TRBV6-2/TRBV6-3
d_gene: .
len: 15
j_gene: TRBJ2-2
abundance: many

CDR3nt: TGCAGTGCCTGGGACAGGGGGCTCGGTAATTCACCCCTCCACTTT
CDR3aa: CSAWDRGLGNSPLHF
v_gene: TRBV20-1
d_gene: TRBD1
len: 15
j_gene: TRBJ1-6
abundance: few

CDR3nt: TGTGCCATCAGTGATGCCCAGGGCCGGCAGCCCCAGCATTTT
CDR3aa: CAISDAQGRQPQHF
v_gene: TRBV10-3
d_gene: .
len: 14
j_gene: TRBJ1-5
abundance: many

CDR3nt: TGTGCCAGCAGTTCCGCCGGGACAGGGGGCGAGCAGTACTTC
CDR3aa: CASSSAGTGGEQYF
v_gene: TRBV27
d_gene: TRBD1
len: 14
j_gene: TRBJ2-7
abundance: .

CDR3nt: TGTGCCAGCAGCTCCGGGACAGGCCCTCTCCCCGAGCATTTT
CDR3aa: CASSSGTGPLPEHF
v_gene: TRBV9
d_gene: TRBD1
len: 14
j_gene: TRBJ1-5
abundance: .

CDR3nt: TGTGCCAGCAGTTACTCTACGAGCGGGGGAGAGAACACCGGGGAGCTGTTTTTT
CDR3aa: CASSYSTSGGENTGELFF
v_gene: TRBV6-2/TRBV6-3
d_gene: TRBD2
len: 18
j_gene: TRBJ2-2
abundance: .

CDR3nt: TGTGCCATCAGTGACGTGGAGACCCAGTACTTC
CDR3aa: CAISDVETQYF
v_gene: TRBV10-3
d_gene: .
len: 11
j_gene: TRBJ2-5
abundance: many

CDR3nt: TGTGCCACCAGTGATTCCAACAGGGGCACGCAGTATTTT
CDR3aa: CATSDSNRGTQYF
v_gene: TRBV24-1
d_gene: TRBD1
len: 13
j_gene: TRBJ2-3
abundance: few

CDR3nt: TGTGCCAGCAGCCAAACTGCAACTAATGAAAAACTGTTTTTT
CDR3aa: CASSQTATNEKLFF
v_gene: TRBV7-2
d_gene: .
len: 14
j_gene: TRBJ1-4
abundance: few

CDR3nt: TGTGCCAGCAGGTGGGGGGGCCAGGTGACAGATACGCAGTATTTT
CDR3aa: CASRWGGQVTDTQYF
v_gene: TRBV27
d_gene: .
len: 15
j_gene: TRBJ2-3
abundance: many

CDR3nt: TGTGCCAGCAGCTCTTGGGGACAGAAGACTCAAGAGACCCAGTACTTC
CDR3aa: CASSSWGQKTQETQYF
v_gene: TRBV6-2/TRBV6-3
d_gene: TRBD1
len: 16
j_gene: TRBJ2-5
abundance: .

CDR3nt: TGTGCCACCAGCAAGCGGGACAGCTTCTCTGGGGCCAACGTCCTGACTTTC
CDR3aa: CATSKRDSFSGANVLTF
v_gene: TRBV24-1
d_gene: .
len: 17
j_gene: TRBJ2-6
abundance: many

CDR3nt: TGTGCCAGCAGTTCTATATCGGGAGGCTACGAGCAGTACTTC
CDR3aa: CASSSISGGYEQYF
v_gene: TRBV28
d_gene: TRBD2
len: 14
j_gene: TRBJ2-7
abundance: few

CDR3nt: TGTGCCAGCAGCCCGTCACTAGGCTCTGGAAACACCATATATTTT
CDR3aa: CASSPSLGSGNTIYF
v_gene: TRBV7-9
d_gene: .
len: 15
j_gene: TRBJ1-3
abundance: few

CDR3nt: TGTGCCAGCGGGGGGGCCGGGGCAGATACGCAGTATTTT
CDR3aa: CASGGAGADTQYF
v_gene: TRBV2
d_gene: .
len: 13
j_gene: TRBJ2-3
abundance: .

CDR3nt: TGTGCCAGCAGTCTGGAGACCCAGTACTTC
CDR3aa: CASSLETQYF
v_gene: TRBV2
d_gene: .
len: 10
j_gene: TRBJ2-5
abundance: many

CDR3nt: TGTGCCAGCAGCAGCACCCCCGACAGGAATTATGAAGCTTTCTTT
CDR3aa: CASSSTPDRNYEAFF
v_gene: TRBV12-3/TRBV12-4
d_gene: .
len: 15
j_gene: TRBJ1-1
abundance: .

CDR3nt: TGCGCCAGCACCCGGACTAGCGGCTCCTACAATGAGCAGTTCTTC
CDR3aa: CASTRTSGSYNEQFF
v_gene: TRBV5-1
d_gene: TRBD2
len: 15
j_gene: TRBJ2-1
abundance: .

CDR3nt: TGCAGCGTCGGGGGCCAGGACCTATCCGGCTACACCTTC
CDR3aa: CSVGGQDLSGYTF
v_gene: TRBV29-1
d_gene: .
len: 13
j_gene: TRBJ1-2
abundance: .

CDR3nt: TGTGCCATCAGTGTGACTAGCCCAGATACGCAGTATTTT
CDR3aa: CAISVTSPDTQYF
v_gene: TRBV10-3
d_gene: TRBD2
len: 13
j_gene: TRBJ2-3
abundance: many

CDR3nt: TGTGCTAGCGGAGGGGGACCCGAGGGGGGCGAGCAGTACTTC
CDR3aa: CASGGGPEGGEQYF
v_gene: TRBV7-7
d_gene: .
len: 14
j_gene: TRBJ2-7
abundance: many

CDR3nt: TGCGCCAGCAGCTTGTCAGGGACGAACACCGGGGAGCTGTTTTTT
CDR3aa: CASSLSGTNTGELFF
v_gene: TRBV5-1
d_gene: .
len: 15
j_gene: TRBJ2-2
abundance: many

CDR3nt: TGTGCCAGCAGCCAAGAACTAGCGGTGCTCCAAGAGACCCAGTACTTC
CDR3aa: CASSQELAVLQETQYF
v_gene: TRBV4-2
d_gene: TRBD2
len: 16
j_gene: TRBJ2-5
abundance: few

CDR3nt: TGTGCCAGCAGTTACGGACAGGGGGCTGGAGATACGCAGTATTTT
CDR3aa: CASSYGQGAGDTQYF
v_gene: TRBV6-4
d_gene: TRBD1
len: 15
j_gene: TRBJ2-3
abundance: few

CDR3nt: TGTGCCAGCAGCCTAACGGTAGAAGGGGAGCTGTTTTTT
CDR3aa: CASSLTVEGELFF
v_gene: TRBV12-3/TRBV12-4
d_gene: .
len: 13
j_gene: TRBJ2-2
abundance: few

CDR3nt: TGTGCCAGCAGCACAGGGGGGGAAGAAAAACTGTTTTTT
CDR3aa: CASSTGGEEKLFF
v_gene: TRBV7-3
d_gene: TRBD1
len: 13
j_gene: TRBJ1-4
abundance: .

CDR3nt: TGCAGTGCTAGGACAGCCGGAAACACCATATATTTT
CDR3aa: CSARTAGNTIYF
v_gene: TRBV20-1
d_gene: .
len: 12
j_gene: TRBJ1-3
abundance: .

CDR3nt: TGTGCCAGCTCACCACCGGGACAGGGAGGAACTGAAGCTTTCTTT
CDR3aa: CASSPPGQGGTEAFF
v_gene: TRBV18
d_gene: TRBD1
len: 15
j_gene: TRBJ1-1
abundance: .

CDR3nt: TGTGCCAGCTCACTACACGGAACCCCGAACACTGAAGCTTTCTTT
CDR3aa: CASSLHGTPNTEAFF
v_gene: TRBV18
d_gene: .
len: 15
j_gene: TRBJ1-1
abundance: .

CDR3nt: TGTGCCAGCAGCTATGATGCAGGGTGGGGTTCACGGACTGAAGCTTTCTTT
CDR3aa: CASSYDAGWGSRTEAFF
v_gene: TRBV7-6
d_gene: .
len: 17
j_gene: TRBJ1-1
abundance: few

CDR3nt: TGCAGTGCGCCGCGGACAGGGGGGAACACTGAAGCTTTCTTT
CDR3aa: CSAPRTGGNTEAFF
v_gene: TRBV20-1
d_gene: TRBD1
len: 14
j_gene: TRBJ1-1
abundance: few

CDR3nt: TGCGCCAGCAGCTTGGCTATCACGGACTACGAGCAGTACTTC
CDR3aa: CASSLAITDYEQYF
v_gene: TRBV5-1
d_gene: .
len: 14
j_gene: TRBJ2-7
abundance: .

CDR3nt: TGCAGCGTTGGTGGGCGCGGGAACTATGGCTACACCTTC
CDR3aa: CSVGGRGNYGYTF
v_gene: TRBV29-1
d_gene: .
len: 13
j_gene: TRBJ1-2
abundance: few

CDR3nt: TGTGCCAGCAGTACATCCCGGGACAGGGCGTACGAGCAGTACTTC
CDR3aa: CASSTSRDRAYEQYF
v_gene: TRBV6-1
d_gene: TRBD1
len: 15
j_gene: TRBJ2-7
abundance: many